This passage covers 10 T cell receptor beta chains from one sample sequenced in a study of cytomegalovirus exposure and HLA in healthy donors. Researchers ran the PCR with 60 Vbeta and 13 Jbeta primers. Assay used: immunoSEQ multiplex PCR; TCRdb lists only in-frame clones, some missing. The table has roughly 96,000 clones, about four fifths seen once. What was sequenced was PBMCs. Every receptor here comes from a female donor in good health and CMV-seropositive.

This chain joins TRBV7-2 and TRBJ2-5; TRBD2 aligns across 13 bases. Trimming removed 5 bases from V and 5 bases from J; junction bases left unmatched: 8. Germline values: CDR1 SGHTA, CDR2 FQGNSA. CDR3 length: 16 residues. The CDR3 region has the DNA TGTGCCAGCAGCCGAAGGACTAGCGGGAGCGCGGAGACCCAGTACTTC. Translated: CASSRRTSGSAETQYF.

The CDR3 bases are TGTGCCAGTAGTCTCCTATGGACTAGCGGAAATGAGCAGTTCTTC. Translated, it gives CASSLLWTSGNEQFF. V gene TRBV28 combines with J gene TRBJ2-1; 10 bases align to TRBD2. The J segment lost 7 bases and the V segment lost 9 bases, leaving 12 bases of the junction unmatched. This CDR3 is 15 amino acids long. The V gene's germline CDR1 is MDHEN and CDR2 SYDVKM.

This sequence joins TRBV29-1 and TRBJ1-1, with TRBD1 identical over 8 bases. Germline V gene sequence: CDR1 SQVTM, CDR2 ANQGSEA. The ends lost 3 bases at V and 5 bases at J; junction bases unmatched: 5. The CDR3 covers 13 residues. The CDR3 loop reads CSVDRTGRTEAFF. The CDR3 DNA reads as TGCAGCGTTGACCGGACAGGGAGGACTGAAGCTTTCTTT.

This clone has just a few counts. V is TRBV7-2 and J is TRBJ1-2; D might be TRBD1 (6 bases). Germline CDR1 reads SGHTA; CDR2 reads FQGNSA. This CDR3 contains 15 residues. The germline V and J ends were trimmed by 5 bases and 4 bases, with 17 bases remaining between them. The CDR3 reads CASSTQGGVIYGYTF. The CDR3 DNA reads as TGTGCCAGCAGCACACAAGGGGGGGTCATCTATGGCTACACCTTC. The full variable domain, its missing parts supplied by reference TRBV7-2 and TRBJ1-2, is GAGVSQSPSNKVTEKGKDVELRCDPISGHTALYWYRQSLGQGLEFLIYFQGNSAPDKSGLPSDRFSAERTGGSVSTLTIQRTQQEDSAVYLCASSTQGGVIYGYTFGSGTRLTVV.

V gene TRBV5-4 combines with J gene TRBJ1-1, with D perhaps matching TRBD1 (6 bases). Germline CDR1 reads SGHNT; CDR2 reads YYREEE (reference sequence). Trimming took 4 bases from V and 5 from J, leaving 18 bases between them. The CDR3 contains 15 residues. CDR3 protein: CASSPRGGRRTEAFF. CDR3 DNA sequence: TGTGCCAGCAGCCCGCGGGGGGGGCGTCGGACTGAAGCTTTCTTT.

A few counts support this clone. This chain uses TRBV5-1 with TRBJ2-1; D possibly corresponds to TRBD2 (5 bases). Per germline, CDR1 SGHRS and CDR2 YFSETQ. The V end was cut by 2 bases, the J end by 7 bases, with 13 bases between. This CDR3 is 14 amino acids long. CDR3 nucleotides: TGCGCCAGCAGCTTCGAGGGCCCGGTGAATGAGCAGTTCTTC. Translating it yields CASSFEGPVNEQFF.

CDR3 sequence: CSVGGLYSNYGYTF. In DNA, the CDR3 is TGCAGCGTCGGGGGACTGTACTCTAACTATGGCTACACCTTC. The J gene is TRBJ1-2, the V gene TRBV29-1, with D tentatively TRBD1 (5 bases). Trimming cost V 6 bases and J 0 bases, with 14 bases left between them. The CDR3 sequence is 14 residues long. Per the germline V gene, CDR1 is SQVTM and CDR2 is ANQGSEA.

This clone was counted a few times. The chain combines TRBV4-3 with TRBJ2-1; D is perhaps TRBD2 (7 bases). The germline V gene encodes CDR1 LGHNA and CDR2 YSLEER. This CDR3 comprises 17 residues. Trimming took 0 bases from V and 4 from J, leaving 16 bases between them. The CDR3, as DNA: TGCGCCAGCAGCCAAGATTTCACGGGGGGACATTACAATGAGCAGTTCTTC. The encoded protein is CASSQDFTGGHYNEQFF.

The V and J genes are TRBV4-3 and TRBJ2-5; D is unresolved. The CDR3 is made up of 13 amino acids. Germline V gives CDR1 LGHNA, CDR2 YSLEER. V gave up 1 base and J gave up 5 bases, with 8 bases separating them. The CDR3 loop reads CASSQVLRETQYF. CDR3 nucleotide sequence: TGCGCCAGCAGCCAAGTCCTGAGGGAGACCCAGTACTTC.

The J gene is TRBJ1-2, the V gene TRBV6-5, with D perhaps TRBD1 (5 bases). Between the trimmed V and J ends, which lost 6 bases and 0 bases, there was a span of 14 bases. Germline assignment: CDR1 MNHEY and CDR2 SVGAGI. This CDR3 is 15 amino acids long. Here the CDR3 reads CASSSRTSSNYGYTF. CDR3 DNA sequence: TGTGCCAGCAGCAGTCGGACATCATCTAACTATGGCTACACCTTC.